Sequencing of this TCR beta chain was carried out in a study of naive and memory T cell subsets. Two oligonucleotides, mixed equimolar, formed the beta constant-region primer covering TRBC1 and TRBC2. The cDNA 3' end received a ligated single-stranded oligonucleotide carrying the SP2 primer and a 12-nucleotide UMI. TCRdb redid the calling of the UMI-ligation and nested PCR reads with MiXCR, one entry per CDR3 protein. This table has over 25,000 distinct CDR3 sequences, 9.5% to 12% appearing once. Trimming took off 0 bases at V and 13 bases at J, with 13 bases between the two ends. The CDR3 is made up of 13 amino acids.

The chain joins TRBV12-3 or TRBV12-4 to TRBJ1-5; D is perhaps TRBD1 (5 bases). The TCR comes from a human donor in good health. Sequencing input: effector memory CD4+ T cells from blood. Noted subset: effector memory, CD45RA- CD27-. The CDR3 nucleotides are TGTGCCAGCAGTTTAGCGCTAACCGGGGCACAGCATTTT. Residues: CASSLALTGAQHF.